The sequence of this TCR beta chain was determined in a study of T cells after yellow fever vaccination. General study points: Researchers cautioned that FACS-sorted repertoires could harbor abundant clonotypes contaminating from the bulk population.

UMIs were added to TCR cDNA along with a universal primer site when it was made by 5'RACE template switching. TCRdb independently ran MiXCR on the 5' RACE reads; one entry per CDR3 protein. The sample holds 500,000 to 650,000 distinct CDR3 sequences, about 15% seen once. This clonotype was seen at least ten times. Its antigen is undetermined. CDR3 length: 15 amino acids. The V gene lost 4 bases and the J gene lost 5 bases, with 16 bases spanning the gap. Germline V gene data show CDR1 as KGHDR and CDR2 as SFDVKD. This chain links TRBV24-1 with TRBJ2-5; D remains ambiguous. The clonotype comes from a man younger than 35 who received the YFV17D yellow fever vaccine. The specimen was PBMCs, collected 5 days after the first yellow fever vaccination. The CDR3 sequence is CATSDSRPGHETQYF. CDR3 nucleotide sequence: TGTGCCACCAGTGACTCCAGACCCGGGCATGAGACCCAGTACTTC.